These T cell receptor beta chains were read from a single sample in a study of shared clonotypes between healthy human individuals. Produced via immunoSEQ multiplex PCR; TCRdb's table is partial and in-frame only. This repertoire shows about 2.3 million clones, under 95% found once; its top ten account for around 0.38%. The sample taken for sequencing was naive CD4+ T cells from PBMCs. The receptors come from a man between 18 and 35 years old in good health. Some clones in this sample may be carry-over from other donors' samples. Both conserved end residues are part of each CDR3. The D gene is left open where the match is weak. Size is omitted from some rows. Given values are once, few, many or a class for expanded clones.

size: NA
V: TRBV14
J: TRBJ1-1
D: NA
DNA: TGTGCCAGCAGCCGGACTAGTTACACTGAAGCTTTCTTT
CDR3: CASSRTSYTEAFF

size: NA
V: TRBV4-3
J: TRBJ2-5
D: NA
DNA: TGCGCCAGCAGCCAAGAAGGGCACACAGGGGAGACCCAGTACTTC
CDR3: CASSQEGHTGETQYF

size: NA
V: TRBV6-5
J: TRBJ2-1
D: NA
DNA: TGTGCCAGCAGTTACTCGACGGCCCAGGGGCAGTTCTTC
CDR3: CASSYSTAQGQFF

size: NA
V: TRBV7-6
J: TRBJ2-1
D: NA
DNA: TGTGCCAGCAGCCCGTCAACGACAGACTCCTACAATGAGCAGTTCTTC
CDR3: CASSPSTTDSYNEQFF

size: once
V: TRBV4-1
J: TRBJ2-3
D: TRBD2
DNA: TGCGCCAGCAGCCAAGGGGCTAGCGGGATGTTTACAGATACGCAGTATTTT
CDR3: CASSQGASGMFTDTQYF

size: NA
V: TRBV5-4
J: TRBJ2-2
D: NA
DNA: TGTGCCAGCAGCTTACCGGCAGGGGTCGGCGGGGAGCTGTTTTTT
CDR3: CASSLPAGVGGELFF

size: NA
V: TRBV2
J: TRBJ2-1
D: NA
DNA: TGTGCCAGCAGTGAGTTGGGAGGAAGCTACAATGAGCAGTTCTTC
CDR3: CASSELGGSYNEQFF

size: NA
V: TRBV2
J: TRBJ2-5
D: NA
DNA: TGTGCCAGCAGTTCGAGATACCAAGAGACCCAGTACTTC
CDR3: CASSSRYQETQYF

size: NA
V: TRBV5-4
J: TRBJ1-4
D: NA
DNA: TGTGCCAGCAGCTCGCACATAAACGAAAAACTGTTTTTT
CDR3: CASSSHINEKLFF

size: NA
V: TRBV5-4
J: TRBJ1-1
D: TRBD1
DNA: TGTGCCAGCAGCCCCCGGACAGGGAACACTGAAGCTTTCTTT
CDR3: CASSPRTGNTEAFF

size: NA
V: TRBV28
J: TRBJ2-3
D: TRBD2
DNA: TGTGCCAGCAGTGGACTAGCACCTAGCACAGATACGCAGTATTTT
CDR3: CASSGLAPSTDTQYF

size: once
V: TRBV6-6
J: TRBJ1-2
D: NA
DNA: TGTGCCAGCAGTTACTCGGCGGTAGCTGGCTACACCTTC
CDR3: CASSYSAVAGYTF

size: NA
V: TRBV12-5
J: TRBJ2-1
D: TRBD2
DNA: TGTGCTAGTGGTTTGGTAAAATTTGCCACTAGCGGGAGCTCCTACAATGAGCAGTTCTTC
CDR3: CASGLVKFATSGSSYNEQFF

size: NA
V: TRBV10-3
J: TRBJ2-1
D: TRBD2
DNA: TGTGCCATCACCCGACTAGCGGGAGGGGGCGATGAGCAGTTCTTC
CDR3: CAITRLAGGGDEQFF

size: NA
V: TRBV5-8
J: TRBJ1-5
D: TRBD1
DNA: TGTGCCAGCAGCCAATACCAGGGGGCAGTTCAGCCCCAGCATTTT
CDR3: CASSQYQGAVQPQHF

size: NA
V: TRBV28
J: TRBJ1-2
D: TRBD1
DNA: TGTGCCAGCAGGGGGACAGAGAACTATGGCTACACCTTC
CDR3: CASRGTENYGYTF

size: NA
V: TRBV27
J: TRBJ2-7
D: TRBD1
DNA: TGTGCCAGCAGACGACAGGGACCCTACGAGCAGTACTTC
CDR3: CASRRQGPYEQYF

size: NA
V: TRBV6-6
J: TRBJ1-1
D: NA
DNA: TGTGCCAGCACCCCGGATGGGAGGGGGAACACTGAAGCTTTCTTT
CDR3: CASTPDGRGNTEAFF

size: NA
V: TRBV28
J: TRBJ1-6
D: NA
DNA: TGTGCCAGCAGCCCCGCAGGGGAGGGTCTGAATTCACCCCTCCACTTT
CDR3: CASSPAGEGLNSPLHF

size: NA
V: TRBV28
J: TRBJ2-7
D: NA
DNA: TGTGCCAGCAGCCTGGACAGTCTGGACGAGCAGTACTTC
CDR3: CASSLDSLDEQYF

size: NA
V: TRBV6-1
J: TRBJ1-5
D: TRBD1
DNA: TGTGCCAGCAGATCGACAGGGTCTGGGGATCAGCCCCAGCATTTT
CDR3: CASRSTGSGDQPQHF

size: NA
V: TRBV18
J: TRBJ1-2
D: NA
DNA: TGTGCCAGCTCACCTGACAGGTCCAATAACTATGGCTACACCTTC
CDR3: CASSPDRSNNYGYTF

size: NA
V: TRBV9
J: TRBJ1-3
D: TRBD1
DNA: TGTGCCAGCAGCATGACAGGGGTAAACACCATATATTTT
CDR3: CASSMTGVNTIYF

size: NA
V: TRBV6-1
J: TRBJ2-1
D: NA
DNA: TGTGCCAGCAGCGAAGCAGGGCGGAAATACAATGAGCAGTTCTTC
CDR3: CASSEAGRKYNEQFF

size: NA
V: TRBV13
J: TRBJ2-5
D: NA
DNA: TGTGCCAGCCGGGCGATCCAAGAGACCCAGTACTTC
CDR3: CASRAIQETQYF

size: once
V: TRBV7-2
J: TRBJ2-5
D: NA
DNA: TGTGCCAGCAGCTTTTTACAGGCGGAGACCCAGTACTTC
CDR3: CASSFLQAETQYF

size: NA
V: TRBV11-2
J: TRBJ2-1
D: NA
DNA: TGTGCCAGCAGCCCAAGGCTGGGGGGGCGGGGTAGCTCCTACAATGAGCAGTTCTTC
CDR3: CASSPRLGGRGSSYNEQFF

size: NA
V: TRBV6-1
J: TRBJ2-1
D: TRBD2
DNA: TGTGCCAGCAGTGAAGCGCGGACTAGTGGCTACAATGAGCAGTTCTTC
CDR3: CASSEARTSGYNEQFF

size: NA
V: TRBV21-1
J: TRBJ1-3
D: NA
DNA: TGTGCCAGCAGCGTCGGCGGGACAGGGGAATTCTCTCGAAACACCATATATTTT
CDR3: CASSVGGTGEFSRNTIYF

size: NA
V: TRBV5-6
J: TRBJ2-1
D: TRBD2
DNA: TGTGCCAGCAGGGGCCAGACTAGCGGGAGCCACAATGAGCAGTTCTTC
CDR3: CASRGQTSGSHNEQFF

size: NA
V: TRBV5-1
J: TRBJ2-1
D: NA
DNA: TGCGCCAGCAGCTTGGGAGGGACTTACTACAATGAGCAGTTCTTC
CDR3: CASSLGGTYYNEQFF

size: NA
V: TRBV4-2
J: TRBJ1-5
D: NA
DNA: TGTGCCAGCAGCTCCAACCATGTTGGGGAGGGCAATCAGCCCCAGCATTTT
CDR3: CASSSNHVGEGNQPQHF

size: NA
V: TRBV2
J: TRBJ2-7
D: NA
DNA: TGTGCCAGCAGCAACCTTCCCGGGTACGAGCAGTACTTC
CDR3: CASSNLPGYEQYF

size: NA
V: TRBV7-9
J: TRBJ2-1
D: NA
DNA: TGTGCCAGCAGCCCAAGACCCGGCCCCACCTACAATGAGCAGTTCTTC
CDR3: CASSPRPGPTYNEQFF

size: NA
V: TRBV5-1
J: TRBJ1-1
D: NA
DNA: TGCGCCAGCAGCCCAACTCAGGGTGACACTGAAGCTTTCTTT
CDR3: CASSPTQGDTEAFF

size: NA
V: TRBV5-6
J: TRBJ1-4
D: NA
DNA: TGTGCCAGCAGCTTGGTCGTTCAGAGTGCAACTAATGAAAAACTGTTTTTT
CDR3: CASSLVVQSATNEKLFF

size: NA
V: TRBV28
J: TRBJ1-4
D: NA
DNA: TGTGCCAGCACCCCCTCCGGGACGGTTAATGAAAAACTGTTTTTT
CDR3: CASTPSGTVNEKLFF

size: NA
V: TRBV28
J: TRBJ2-2
D: TRBD1
DNA: TGTGCCAGCAGCGGGACAGGGGGTGCGGTTGGTCCCGGGGAGCTGTTTTTT
CDR3: CASSGTGGAVGPGELFF

size: NA
V: TRBV28
J: TRBJ2-3
D: TRBD2
DNA: TGTGCCAGCAGTGGACTAGCGGGAGATGGGACAGATACGCAGTATTTT
CDR3: CASSGLAGDGTDTQYF

size: NA
V: TRBV28
J: TRBJ2-5
D: NA
DNA: TGTGCCAGCAGCCCCCGGTATGGGGCCCCGTACTTC
CDR3: CASSPRYGAPYF